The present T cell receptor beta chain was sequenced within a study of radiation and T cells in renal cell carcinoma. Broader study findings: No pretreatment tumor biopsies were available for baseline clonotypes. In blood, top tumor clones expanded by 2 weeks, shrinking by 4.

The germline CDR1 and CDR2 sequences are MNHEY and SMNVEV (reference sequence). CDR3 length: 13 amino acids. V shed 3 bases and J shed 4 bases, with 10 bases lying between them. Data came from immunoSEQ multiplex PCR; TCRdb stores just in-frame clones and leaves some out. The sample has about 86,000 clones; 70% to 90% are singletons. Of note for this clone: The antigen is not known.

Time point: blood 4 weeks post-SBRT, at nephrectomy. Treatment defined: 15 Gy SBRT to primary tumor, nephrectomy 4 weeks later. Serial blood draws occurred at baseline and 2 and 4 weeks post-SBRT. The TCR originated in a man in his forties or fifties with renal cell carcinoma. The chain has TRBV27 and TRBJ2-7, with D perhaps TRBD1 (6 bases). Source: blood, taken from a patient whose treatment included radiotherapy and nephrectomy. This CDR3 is CASSFARGYEQYF. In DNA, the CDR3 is TGTGCCAGCAGTTTTGCGAGGGGGTACGAGCAGTACTTC.